This TCR beta chain was observed in a study of Graves' ophthalmopathy and Graves' hyperthyroidism. Study outcomes and limitations: It was with 65% to 71% sensitivity and about 73% specificity that the model predicted ophthalmopathy progression.

CDR3 length: 14 residues. V dropped 5 bases and J dropped 7; count of bases not matched to a gene: 7. Germline V gene sequence: CDR1 LNHDA, CDR2 SQIVND (reference sequence). This clonotype came up a few times. Its target is not known. Ophthalmopathy-affected donors exhibited moderate-to-severe activity, CAS ≥3, NOSPECS ≥4, and duration under 3 months. RNA served as the template for amplifying TCR beta CDR3 regions. The authors performed first-round RT-PCR with HTBI primers and then a second-round multiplex PCR. TCRdb reanalysed the multiplex PCR reads using MiXCR and keeps one entry per CDR3 protein. Of 260,000 or so distinct CDR3 sequences listed, 45% to 55% are singletons.

Sequenced: peripheral blood. J is TRBJ1-4 and V is TRBV19, with 7 bases that match TRBD1. This TCR came from an adult man with Graves' ophthalmopathy. The CDR3 nucleotides are TGTGCCAGTAGTCCAGGGACAGCACCTGAAAAACTGTTTTTT. Its protein is CASSPGTAPEKLFF.